The next 27 T cell receptor beta chains were all read from a single sample in a study of regulatory T cells in long-lasting Graves disease. To make TCR beta libraries, researchers used iRepertoire HTBI primers and Arm-PCR of CDR3 regions. A single record per CDR3 protein comes from TCRdb applying MiXCR to the multiplex PCR reads. The table shows about 430,000 distinct CDR3 sequences, with approximately 16% occurring only once. Time point indicated: newly diagnosed GD, antithyroid drugs for less than 3 months. PBMC RNA was the source of the TCR library. The same data also contributed to another study, on T cells in Graves' hyperthyroidism and ophthalmopathy.

The source material was peripheral blood mononuclear cells (PBMCs), sampled at new diagnosis, from a patient treated with antithyroid drugs. These receptors were taken from a woman aged 40 to 50 with Graves disease.

The table lists this clonotype with many counts. The rearrangement joins TRBV20-1 to TRBJ1-2; no clear D. Trimming took off 3 bases at V and 8 bases at J, with 4 bases between the two ends. The CDR3 is 9 amino acids. Germline CDR1 is DFQATT and CDR2 is SNEGSKA (reference sequence). In nucleotides, the CDR3 is TGCAGTGCTAGGGAAGGCTACACCTTC. Its protein product is CSAREGYTF.

V is TRBV27 and J is TRBJ1-6, with 7 bases identical to TRBD1. The CDR3 contains 14 residues. With V trimmed by 8 bases and J by 4 bases, 5 bases remained unmatched. Germline lookup yields CDR1 MNHEY and CDR2 SMNVEV (reference sequence). The CDR3 region is CASGQDPYNSPLHF. The DNA for the CDR3 is TGTGCCAGCGGACAGGACCCTTATAATTCACCCCTCCACTTT.

This clonotype was recorded a few times. The chain links TRBV6-5 to TRBJ2-2, with D perhaps TRBD1 (5 bases). Germline loops: CDR1 MNHEY, CDR2 SVGAGI. This CDR3 has 15 residues. V was clipped by 0 bases and J by 5 bases, with 10 bases between them. DNA for the CDR3: TGTGCCAGCAGTTACTCGATGCAGGGTACCGGGGAGCTGTTTTTT. This encodes CASSYSMQGTGELFF.

This clonotype showed up many times. The chain is built from TRBV12-3 or TRBV12-4 and TRBJ1-2; no firm D call. The CDR3 has 13 residues. V was clipped by 1 base and J by 5 bases, with 8 bases between them. CDR3 sequence: CASSLDPRYGYTF. CDR3 sequence (DNA): TGTGCCAGCAGTTTAGATCCCAGATATGGCTACACCTTC.

This clonotype came up a few times. CDR3 in amino acids: CASSIGLSNQPQHF. CDR3 nucleotides: TGTGCCAGTAGTATAGGTCTTAGCAATCAGCCCCAGCATTTT. This chain links TRBV19 with TRBJ1-5; D unclear. The germline CDR1 and CDR2 sequences are LNHDA and SQIVND (reference sequence). The CDR3 is made up of 14 amino acids. V lost 1 base to trimming and J lost 0 bases, with 4 bases between them.

In this sample, this clonotype turned up many times. The CDR3 region is CASGDSLAGRGTDTQYF. The CDR3 region has the DNA TGTGCCAGCGGGGATAGTCTAGCGGGAAGAGGCACAGATACGCAGTATTTT. The chain combines TRBV12-3 or TRBV12-4 with TRBJ2-3, with 9 bases identical to TRBD2. The CDR3 consists of 17 residues. Trimming removed 8 bases from V and 1 base from J; junction bases left unmatched: 13.

V and J are TRBV14 and TRBJ2-5; D not certain. V lost 0 bases and J 1 base, leaving 9 bases between the germline ends. This CDR3 contains 15 residues. Germline CDR1 and CDR2: SGHDN and FVKESK. In DNA form, the CDR3 reads TGTGCCAGCAGCCAAGATTGGGCAGCCCAAGAGACCCAGTACTTC. Protein product: CASSQDWAAQETQYF.

In its sample, this clonotype was seen a few times. The V gene is TRBV5-1, the J gene TRBJ2-3; 13 bases match TRBD2. The trim removed 3 bases at V and 8 bases at J, leaving 6 bases unmatched. In germline, CDR1 is SGHRS, CDR2 YFSETQ. There are 15 residues in the CDR3. The CDR3 reads CASSSGLAGSGTQYF. CDR3 sequence (DNA): TGCGCCAGCAGCTCGGGACTAGCGGGAAGTGGTACGCAGTATTTT.

This clonotype was seen repeatedly, ten times or more. The chain employs TRBV20-1 and TRBJ1-4, with D unresolved. Germline lookup yields CDR1 DFQATT and CDR2 SNEGSKA (reference sequence). The CDR3 consists of 11 residues. Trimming removed 7 bases at V and 5 bases at J, with 8 bases between. The CDR3 DNA reads TGCAGTGGTGGCCCAAATGAAAAACTGTTTTTT. Protein sequence: CSGGPNEKLFF.

This clonotype was seen many times. The rearrangement links TRBV12-3 or TRBV12-4 to TRBJ2-7, with TRBD1 matching over 9 bases. Trimming at V came to 7 bases and at J to 2 bases, leaving 6 bases not matched to a gene. The CDR3 length is 14 residues. This CDR3 reads CASTGTGRTYEQYF. In nucleotides, the CDR3 is TGTGCCAGCACCGGGACAGGGAGAACCTACGAGCAGTACTTC.

This clonotype was seen repeatedly, ten times or more. This chain joins TRBV28 and TRBJ2-2; D tentatively fits TRBD1 or TRBD2 (5 bases each). V was trimmed by 8 bases and J by 1 base, leaving 14 bases between them. Germline lookup yields CDR1 MDHEN and CDR2 SYDVKM. There are 15 residues in the CDR3. The CDR3: CASREGQGNTGELFF. CDR3 nucleotide sequence: TGTGCCAGCCGTGAGGGGCAGGGGAACACCGGGGAGCTGTTTTTT.

As to this clonotype: This could be a read error, since a much larger clone is one nucleotide away. The CDR3 region has the DNA TGTTCCAGCAGCCAACCGGGACTAGCGTGGGATGAGCAGTTCTTC. Translated: CSSSQPGLAWDEQFF. V gene TRBV3-1 combines with J gene TRBJ2-1; 10 bases are a match to TRBD2. The CDR3 has 15 amino acids. Germline lookup yields CDR1 LGHDT and CDR2 YNNKEL (reference sequence).

The chain couples TRBV27 to TRBJ1-2; the D gene is possibly TRBD1 (5 bases). V dropped 6 bases and J dropped 0 bases, with 11 bases sitting between them. CDR3 length equals 14 residues. Germline V gene data show CDR1 as MNHEY and CDR2 as SMNVEV (reference sequence). CDR3 in DNA: TGTGCCAGCAGACCAGGGATAGCTAACTATGGCTACACCTTC. Translation gives CASRPGIANYGYTF.

As regards this clonotype: Since a much larger clone is just one base distant, this may be a read error. This chain uses TRBV28 with TRBJ2-1, with no clear D. Germline CDR1 MDHEN, CDR2 SYDVKM. The CDR3 loop spans 15 amino acids. DNA of the CDR3: TGTGCCAGCAGCCCCCGGCAGGTACCCCTCAATGGGCAGTTCTTC. It yields the protein CASSPRQVPLNGQFF.

In its sample, this clonotype was seen a few times. The chain joins TRBV10-1 to TRBJ1-6, with D possibly being TRBD1 (6 bases). Trimming took off 7 bases at V and 10 bases at J, with 11 bases between the two ends. Germline lookup yields CDR1 WNHNN and CDR2 SYGVQD (reference sequence). This CDR3 contains 12 residues. The CDR3 bases are TGCGCCAGCATCCCAGGGGTATCACCCCTCCACTTT. It is translated as CASIPGVSPLHF.

This clonotype turned up a few times. The rearrangement uses TRBV4-1 and TRBJ2-1; TRBD2 agrees at 7 bases. Germline V CDR1 and CDR2: MGHRA, YSYEKL. J lost 8 bases, V lost 1 base, and 17 bases had no gene match. The CDR3 is 18 residues long. The chain's CDR3 is CASSQGASGRPRPYEQFF. Written as DNA, the CDR3 is TGCGCCAGCAGCCAAGGGGCTAGCGGACGACCGCGCCCCTATGAGCAGTTCTTC.

V gene TRBV7-2 combines with J gene TRBJ2-2, with D maybe TRBD2 (7 bases). The germline V gene encodes CDR1 SGHTA and CDR2 FQGNSA. The CDR3 consists of 14 residues. V was trimmed by 7 bases and J by 5 bases, leaving 14 bases between them. The CDR3 nucleotides are TGTGCCAGCAATAGGGAGGGGGTAACCGGGGAGCTGTTTTTT. Translation: CASNREGVTGELFF.

This clonotype has only a few counts. J is TRBJ2-4 and V is TRBV20-1; TRBD2 aligns across 9 bases. V gave up 2 bases and J gave up 7 bases; unmatched junction bases: 6. The CDR3 has 14 residues. Per the germline V gene, CDR1 is DFQATT and CDR2 is SNEGSKA (reference sequence). As DNA, the CDR3 is TGCAGTGCTAGATCTAGCGGGGTGGGGAACATTCAGTACTTC. Residues: CSARSSGVGNIQYF.

The chain uses TRBV20-1 and TRBJ1-1; unclear D gene. Deletions cut 4 bases from V and 9 bases from J, with 15 bases between. Germline V gene lookup returns CDR1 DFQATT and CDR2 SNEGSKA (reference sequence). This CDR3 spans 12 amino acids. The CDR3 protein is CSAMGDPRQAFF. The CDR3 region has the DNA TGCAGTGCTATGGGAGACCCCAGGCAAGCTTTCTTT.

This clonotype was detected ten times or more. The chain employs TRBV7-8 and TRBJ1-2; 7 bases match TRBD1. Germline trimming cut 3 bases from V and 2 bases from J; bases unmatched to any gene: 9. This CDR3 has 16 residues. Germline V gene data show CDR1 as SGHVS and CDR2 as FQNEAQ. In DNA form, the CDR3 reads TGTGCCAGCAGCTTCGACCGACAGGGACTCAACTATGGCTACACCTTC. Amino acid sequence: CASSFDRQGLNYGYTF. The full variable domain, completed using reference TRBV7-8 and TRBJ1-2, is GAGVSQSPRYKVAKRGQDVALRCDPISGHVSLFWYQQALGQGPEFLTYFQNEAQLDKSGLPSDRFFAERPEGSVSTLKIQRTQQEDSAVYLCASSFDRQGLNYGYTFGSGTRLTVV.

A remark on this clonotype: This could be a read error, since a much larger clone is one nucleotide away. No conserved phenylalanine or tryptophan ends this CDR3, so it is likely a read error. The chain carries TRBV30 and TRBJ1-1; maybe TRBD1 (6 bases). The CDR3 totals 12 residues. Trimming removed 5 bases from V and 2 bases from J, with 9 bases in between. The germline V gene encodes CDR1 GTSNPN and CDR2 SVGIG (reference sequence). As DNA, the CDR3 is TGTGCCTGGGACGGGGGCAACACTGAAGCTTTCCTT. Translated, it gives CAWDGGNTEAFL.

This clonotype has only a few counts. The chain employs TRBV20-1 and TRBJ2-7, with TRBD1 matching over 8 bases. V shed 6 bases, J shed 6 bases, and the junction held 19 bases outside the gene matches. The CDR3 runs to 16 residues. From germline, CDR1 is DFQATT and CDR2 SNEGSKA (reference sequence). This CDR3 is CSAPGDGQGTWAEQYF. In DNA form, the CDR3 reads TGCAGTGCCCCGGGGGATGGACAGGGAACTTGGGCCGAGCAGTACTTC.

CDR3 residues: CSAEALAGGETQYF. CDR3 in DNA: TGCAGTGCTGAGGCCCTAGCGGGGGGGGAGACCCAGTACTTC. This chain links TRBV20-1 with TRBJ2-5; TRBD2 agrees at 12 bases. The germline CDR1 and CDR2 sequences are DFQATT and SNEGSKA (reference sequence). J lost 5 bases, V lost 5 bases, and 6 bases had no gene match. The length of the CDR3 is 14 residues.

The table lists this clonotype with many counts. This chain joins TRBV28 and TRBJ1-1; 8 bases align to TRBD1. Losses at the gene ends were 6 bases for V and 0 bases for J; bases not matched to a gene: 9. Looked up from germline, CDR1 is MDHEN and CDR2 is SYDVKM. This CDR3 comprises 16 residues. CDR3 DNA sequence: TGTGCCAGCAGCTATCAGGGACAGGTTATGAACACTGAAGCTTTCTTT. Translated: CASSYQGQVMNTEAFF. Full variable domain (rest looked up from reference TRBV28 and TRBJ1-1): DVKVTQSSRYLVKRTGEKVFLECVQDMDHENMFWYRQDPGLGLRLIYFSYDVKMKEKGDIPEGYSVSREKKERFSLILESASTNQTSMYLCASSYQGQVMNTEAFFGQGTRLTVV.

This clonotype was counted a few times. The chain uses TRBV5-1 and TRBJ2-1, with 10 bases lining up with TRBD1. The CDR3 has 15 amino acids. Trimming cost V 4 bases and J 6 bases; bases outside gene matches: 7. Per the germline V gene, CDR1 is SGHRS and CDR2 is YFSETQ. CDR3: CASSPDRGMFNEQFF. Here the CDR3 DNA reads TGCGCCAGCAGCCCGGACAGGGGGATGTTCAATGAGCAGTTCTTC.

The sample holds many counts of this clonotype. A junction boundary mismatches the germline segment, possibly from a read error. The chain has TRBV2 and TRBJ1-4, with 9 positions matching TRBD1. Germline CDR1 is SNHLY and CDR2 is FYNNEI. CDR3 length: 13 residues. The CDR3 DNA sequence: TGTGCCAGCAGTGAAGAAGAGTTGGGACAGGGCGTTTTT. Translating it yields CASSEEELGQGVF.

To note about this clonotype: A much bigger clone sits one base away, suggesting this may be a read error. The chain recombines TRBV7-8 with TRBJ2-1; tentatively, D is TRBD2 (6 bases). CDR1 is SGHVS, CDR2 FQNEAQ, per germline. There are 18 residues in the CDR3. The CDR3 spells CASSLNPRGFSNYNEQCF. CDR3 coding DNA: TGTGCCAGCAGCTTAAACCCGCGGGGATTCAGCAACTACAATGAGCAGTGCTTC.